This T cell receptor (beta chain) is drawn from a study of identical twins. Study-wide points: Diverse VJ usage suggested most zero-insertion clonotypes were not invariant T cells.

TCRdb used MiXCR to reprocess the 5' RACE reads, holding one entry per CDR3 protein. The sample includes about 220,000 distinct CDR3 sequences, less than 9.5% of them seen just once. This clonotype was counted a few times. The antigen is not known. Germline V gene lookup returns CDR1 LGHNA and CDR2 YNFKEQ. The CDR3 runs to 15 residues. Between the trimmed V and J ends, which lost 1 base and 0 bases, there was a span of 8 bases. This TCR came from a woman younger than 30 in good health. Sequencing was done on a sample of memory (CD45RO+) T cells sorted from blood. The chain uses TRBV4-2 and TRBJ2-3; D call uncertain. Written as DNA, the CDR3 is TGTGCCAGCAGCCAAGTCCCCAGTAGCACAGATACGCAGTATTTT. Amino acids: CASSQVPSSTDTQYF.